The 21 T cell receptor beta chains below all came from one sample that was sequenced in a study of glioma-infiltrating T cells after dendritic cell vaccination. Generated by immunoSEQ multiplex PCR, the TCRdb table keeps only in-frame clones and is missing some. The sample yields roughly 96,000 clones, around three quarters seen once. The sequences come from blood, collected before dendritic cell vaccination. The receptors shown here come from a human donor with glioblastoma.

This chain uses TRBV6-6 with TRBJ2-7; 7 positions agree with TRBD2. V trimming: 2 bases; J trimming: 6 bases; junction bases outside the gene matches: 7. Germline loops: CDR1 MNHNY, CDR2 SVGAGI (reference sequence). The CDR3 has 14 amino acids. The CDR3 protein is CASSYVAGEGEQYF. The CDR3 coding sequence is TGTGCCAGCAGTTACGTTGCGGGAGAGGGCGAGCAGTACTTC.

The chain carries TRBV30 and TRBJ1-1; tentative D call: TRBD1 (6 bases). Trimming stripped 0 bases from V and 7 bases from J, with 15 bases between. This CDR3 contains 14 residues. CDR1 and CDR2 (germline): GTSNPN, SVGIG (reference sequence). The CDR3, as DNA: TGTGCCTGGAGTGTACCCGGGACAAAAGATGAAGCTTTCTTT. Its translation is CAWSVPGTKDEAFF.

This clone was picked up one time. The CDR3 DNA reads TGTGCCAGCTTAAGGGGTCAGGGGGCGAAGAGTGGCTACACCTTC. Protein product: CASLRGQGAKSGYTF. The chain employs TRBV2 and TRBJ1-2, with 8 positions matching TRBD1. From germline, CDR1 is SNHLY and CDR2 FYNNEI. V gave up 8 bases and J gave up 7 bases; unmatched junction bases: 15. The CDR3 has 15 residues.

The chain links TRBV7-2 to TRBJ2-5; 10 bases line up with TRBD2. The germline gives CDR1 SGHTA, CDR2 FQGNSA. J was trimmed by 5 bases and V by 3 bases; bases with no gene match: 3. This CDR3 has 14 amino acids. The CDR3 DNA reads as TGTGCCAGCAGCTTCTCTAGCGGGGGTGAGACCCAGTACTTC. Residues: CASSFSSGGETQYF.

This rearrangement joins TRBV7-9 to TRBJ2-7, with unresolved D. Germline V gene sequence: CDR1 SEHNR, CDR2 FQNEAQ (reference sequence). CDR3 length: 11 residues. Between the trimmed V and J ends, which lost 0 bases and 7 bases, there was a span of 4 bases. CDR3 sequence reads: CASSLAREQYF. DNA of the CDR3: TGTGCCAGCAGCTTAGCGCGGGAGCAGTACTTC. The whole variable domain, filled in from reference TRBV7-9 and TRBJ2-7, reads DTGVSQNPRHKITKRGQNVTFRCDPISEHNRLYWYRQTLGQGPEFLTYFQNEAQLEKSRLLSDRFSAERPKGSFSTLEIQRTEQGDSAMYLCASSLAREQYFGPGTRLTVT.

This chain uses TRBV15 with TRBJ2-3; D uncertain. Trimming left V 0 bases short and J 3 bases short, with 4 bases between. Germline V CDR1 and CDR2: LNHNV, YYDKDF (reference sequence). This CDR3 is 13 amino acids long. Here the CDR3 reads CATSRDHTDTQYF. CDR3 nucleotide sequence: TGTGCCACCAGCAGAGACCATACAGATACGCAGTATTTT.

CDR3 residues: CASSGPGRRYGYTF. The CDR3 DNA reads as TGTGCCAGCAGCGGTCCTGGCAGGCGTTATGGCTACACCTTC. The chain is built from TRBV9 and TRBJ1-2; D is uncertain. Germline-derived CDR1 and CDR2 are SGDLS and YYNGEE. Between the trimmed V and J ends, which lost 3 bases and 5 bases, there was a span of 14 bases. The CDR3 contains 14 residues.

The chain links TRBV4-2 to TRBJ1-3, with TRBD1 identical over 8 bases. The trim removed 1 base at V and 2 bases at J, leaving 4 bases unmatched. Germline V gene lookup returns CDR1 LGHNA and CDR2 YNFKEQ. The CDR3 covers 16 residues. Here the CDR3 reads CASSQGQGRTGNTIYF. In nucleotides, the CDR3 is TGTGCCAGCAGCCAAGGACAGGGGAGAACTGGAAACACCATATATTTT.

The chain links TRBV18 to TRBJ2-5, with TRBD2 matching over 10 bases. The CDR3 is 14 residues long. Germline CDR1 reads KGHSH; CDR2 reads LQKENI. Losses at the gene ends were 8 bases for V and 5 bases for J; bases not matched to a gene: 8. In DNA form, the CDR3 reads TGTGCCAGCGCAATAGCGGGGGGAGACGAGACCCAGTACTTC. It encodes CASAIAGGDETQYF.

This clone appeared a few times. The chain uses TRBV7-9 and TRBJ2-5; 10 nucleotides agree with TRBD1. The CDR3 consists of 15 residues. Looked up from germline, CDR1 is SEHNR and CDR2 is FQNEAQ (reference sequence). Trimming at V came to 1 base and at J to 4 bases, leaving 3 bases not matched to a gene. The CDR3 DNA reads TGTGCCAGCAGCTTAGGGACAGGGGGAGGAGAGACCCAGTACTTC. Its translation: CASSLGTGGGETQYF.

This CDR3 is CASSQRVNTEAFF. DNA for the CDR3: TGTGCCAGCAGCCAACGGGTAAACACTGAAGCTTTCTTT. J is TRBJ1-1 and V is TRBV5-8; no clear D gene. Germline CDR1 and CDR2: SGHTS and YDEGEE. The CDR3 length is 13 residues. The ends were cut back, 4 bases at V and 2 bases at J, with 9 bases in the middle.

The chain has TRBV28 and TRBJ1-2; D not certain. Deletions cut 2 bases from V and 4 bases from J, with 8 bases between. Germline CDR1 reads MDHEN; CDR2 reads SYDVKM. This CDR3 has 13 amino acids. CDR3 DNA sequence: TGTGCCAGCAGTTTACCGAACTTCTATGGCTACACCTTC. This encodes CASSLPNFYGYTF.

V is TRBV28 and J is TRBJ2-2; the match to TRBD2 covers 9 bases. The CDR3 runs 17 residues. Germline CDR1 MDHEN, CDR2 SYDVKM. V was pared by 4 bases and J by 4 bases, with 10 bases of the junction left unmatched. CDR3 sequence: CASSSNRWREGTGELFF. The CDR3 nucleotides are TGTGCCAGCAGTTCCAACCGGTGGCGGGAGGGCACCGGGGAGCTGTTTTTT.

The chain couples TRBV4-2 to TRBJ2-7, with D perhaps TRBD2 (7 bases). Trimming pared 0 bases from V and 4 bases from J, leaving 13 bases between. From germline, CDR1 is LGHNA and CDR2 YNFKEQ. This CDR3 spans 15 amino acids. CDR3 nucleotide sequence: TGTGCCAGCAGCCAAGACAGGGGAGGGTTTTACGAGCAGTACTTC. Translating gives CASSQDRGGFYEQYF.

The chain carries TRBV6-1 and TRBJ1-2, with 9 bases lining up with TRBD1. CDR3 length: 14 amino acids. Losses at the gene ends were 4 bases for V and 3 bases for J; bases not matched to a gene: 3. Germline loops: CDR1 MNHNS, CDR2 SASEGT. This CDR3 is CASSARQGDYGYTF. In DNA form, the CDR3 reads TGTGCCAGCAGTGCGAGACAGGGGGACTATGGCTACACCTTC.

The chain combines TRBV19 with TRBJ1-4; 12 nucleotides align to TRBD1. V lost 7 bases to trimming and J lost 11 bases; unmatched junction nucleotides: 8. The CDR3 has 14 amino acids. The germline gives CDR1 LNHDA, CDR2 SQIVND (reference sequence). CDR3 protein: CASTEGQGARKLFF. The CDR3 bases are TGTGCCAGTACCGAGGGACAGGGGGCGCGTAAACTGTTTTTT.

The chain carries TRBV30 and TRBJ1-2; no clear D gene. CDR3 length equals 15 residues. From germline, CDR1 is GTSNPN and CDR2 SVGIG (reference sequence). Trimming took 4 bases from V and 3 from J, leaving 18 bases between them. CDR3 sequence (DNA): TGTGCCTGGATCAAAAGGAGGCAAACCCACTATGGCTACACCTTC. Translating gives CAWIKRRQTHYGYTF. The whole variable domain, filled in from reference TRBV30 and TRBJ1-2, reads SQTIHQWPATLVQPVGSPLSLECTVEGTSNPNLYWYRQAAGRGLQLLFYSVGIGQISSEVPQNLSASRPQDRQFILSSKKLLLSDSGFYLCAWIKRRQTHYGYTFGSGTRLTVV.

The CDR3 region has the DNA TGTGCCAGCAGCGCCGTAGTCTTAAACACCATATATTTT. Encoded protein: CASSAVVLNTIYF. The chain employs TRBV28 and TRBJ1-3, with D hard to call. The germline gives CDR1 MDHEN, CDR2 SYDVKM. The germline V and J ends were trimmed by 6 bases and 6 bases, with 12 bases remaining between them. The CDR3 has 13 amino acids.

V usage is TRBV7-3 and J usage is TRBJ2-5, with 9 bases matching TRBD1. CDR1 and CDR2 (germline): SGHTA, FQGTGA. CDR3 length: 13 amino acids. After removal of 5 bases from V and 5 bases from J, the junction contained 3 bases not matched to a gene. CDR3 residues: CASSDRGGETQYF. The CDR3 region has the DNA TGTGCCAGCAGCGACAGGGGGGGCGAGACCCAGTACTTC.

The chain joins TRBV5-5 to TRBJ1-1, with 12 bases identical to TRBD1. Trimming cost V 5 bases and J 5 bases; bases outside gene matches: 10. The CDR3 loop spans 16 amino acids. Germline loops: CDR1 SGHKS, CDR2 YYEKEE (reference sequence). The CDR3 bases are TGTGCCAGCAGGCCCGGGACAGGGGGCTTAGGGACTGAAGCTTTCTTT. This sequence encodes CASRPGTGGLGTEAFF.

The chain recombines TRBV29-1 with TRBJ1-4; D gene uncertain. This CDR3 is 13 amino acids long. The germline gives CDR1 SQVTM, CDR2 ANQGSEA. The V end was cut by 4 bases, the J end by 3 bases, with 9 bases between. CDR3 nucleotides: TGCAGCGTTGGTTCCCTCCCTAATGAAAAACTGTTTTTT. Protein product: CSVGSLPNEKLFF.